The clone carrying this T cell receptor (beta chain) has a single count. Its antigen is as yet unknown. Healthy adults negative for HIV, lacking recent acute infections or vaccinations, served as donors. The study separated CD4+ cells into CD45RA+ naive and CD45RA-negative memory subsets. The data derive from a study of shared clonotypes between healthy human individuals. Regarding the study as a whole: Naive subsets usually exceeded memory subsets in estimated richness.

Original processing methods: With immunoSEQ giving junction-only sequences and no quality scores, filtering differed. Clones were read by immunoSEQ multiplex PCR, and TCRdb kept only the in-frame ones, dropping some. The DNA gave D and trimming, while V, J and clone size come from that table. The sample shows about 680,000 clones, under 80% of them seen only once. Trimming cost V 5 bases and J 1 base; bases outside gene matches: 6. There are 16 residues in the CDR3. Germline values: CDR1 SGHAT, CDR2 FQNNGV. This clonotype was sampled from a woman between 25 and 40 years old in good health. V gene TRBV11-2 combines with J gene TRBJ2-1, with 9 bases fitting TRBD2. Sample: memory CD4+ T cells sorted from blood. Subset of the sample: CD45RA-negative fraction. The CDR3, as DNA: TGTGCCAGCAGCCGCAGCGGGAGGAATTCCTACAATGAGCAGTTCTTC. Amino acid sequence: CASSRSGRNSYNEQFF.